This TCR beta chain comes out of a study of blood T cell repertoires in COVID-19. In the study overall: Sample material is recorded as cDNA or gDNA derived from T cells, B-cell-depleted T cells, or PBMCs.

TCRdb's table, derived via immunoSEQ multiplex PCR, lists solely in-frame clones and lacks some. The table has 430,000 or so clones, roughly 90% seen once. The study drew participants aged 18 to 89 years from 20 to 30 US areas. This CDR3 is 14 amino acids long. The germline V gene encodes CDR1 LGHNA and CDR2 YSLEER. V was pared by 0 bases and J by 2 bases, with 8 bases between. The sample holds one count of this clone. The sample contains more than one DNA sequence encoding this CDR3. The J gene is TRBJ2-7, the V gene TRBV4-3, with D perhaps matching TRBD1 (5 bases). Specimen: PBMCs or T cells enriched from blood (not recorded which). This TCR was recovered from a woman in her 40s who had recovered from COVID-19. This chain's CDR3 is CASSQDQGPYEQYF. In DNA form, the CDR3 reads TGCGCCAGCAGCCAAGATCAGGGCCCCTACGAGCAGTACTTC.